Each of the 21 T cell receptor beta chains below was sequenced from the same sample in a study of blood T cells in healthy people across ages. Together with a sample-barcoded 5' primer, a J-beta primer mix was included in a second PCR lasting about 6 to 11 cycles. In TCRdb, the 5' RACE reads were re-called with MiXCR into one record per CDR3 protein. The sample shows fewer than 900,000 distinct CDR3 sequences, approximately 43% of them seen only once. Sequencing was done on a sample of blood. These receptors were taken from a woman aged 55 to 70 in good health.

V gene TRBV6-9 combines with J gene TRBJ2-3; 12 bases are shared with TRBD1. Unmatched junction bases numbered 6, after V lost 2 bases and J lost 0 bases. Germline V gives CDR1 MNHGY, CDR2 SVAAGI. The CDR3 sequence is 18 residues long. CDR3: CASSYKGQGASSTDTQYF. DNA for the CDR3: TGTGCCAGCAGTTATAAGGGACAGGGGGCGTCTAGCACAGATACGCAGTATTTT.

This clonotype was found many times. The CDR3 DNA is TGTGCCAGCTTGAGGGACCACTACAATGAGCAGTTCTTC. Encoded protein: CASLRDHYNEQFF. The chain joins TRBV2 to TRBJ2-1, with D tentatively TRBD1 or TRBD2 (5 bases each). The CDR3 runs 13 residues. Per the germline V gene, CDR1 is SNHLY and CDR2 is FYNNEI. Trimming cost V 8 bases and J 3 bases, with 11 bases left between them.

This clonotype was seen more than once but under ten times. This chain links TRBV30 with TRBJ1-4; tentatively, D is TRBD1 (5 bases). The length of the CDR3 is 13 residues. Germline CDR1 is GTSNPN and CDR2 is SVGIG (reference sequence). V dropped 4 bases and J dropped 8 bases, with 14 bases sitting between them. The CDR3 loop reads CAWTGGTWEKLFF. CDR3 DNA sequence: TGTGCCTGGACCGGAGGGACGTGGGAAAAACTGTTTTTT.

The rearrangement links TRBV29-1 to TRBJ1-2, with 7 bases fitting TRBD1. Germline CDR1 is SQVTM and CDR2 is ANQGSEA. The length of the CDR3 is 12 residues. J lost 7 bases, V lost 3 bases, and 5 bases had no gene match. The CDR3 region has the DNA TGCAGCGTTGACGACAGGGAAGCTGGCTACACCTTC. Protein product: CSVDDREAGYTF.

V usage is TRBV13 and J usage is TRBJ1-4; 9 nucleotides agree with TRBD1. The V segment lost 6 bases and the J segment 7 bases; nucleotides outside the gene matches: 6. CDR3 length: 14 residues. Germline-derived CDR1 and CDR2 are PRHDT and FYEKMQ (reference sequence). The CDR3 sequence: CASSVDRGVEKLFF. CDR3 sequence (DNA): TGTGCCAGCAGTGTGGACAGGGGTGTTGAAAAACTGTTTTTT.

The sample holds many counts of this clonotype. The genes are TRBV10-3 and TRBJ2-7; D may be TRBD2 (5 bases). Germline V lookup: CDR1 ENHRY, CDR2 SYGVKD. The germline V and J ends were trimmed by 0 bases and 1 base, with 10 bases remaining between them. The CDR3 runs to 15 residues. CDR3: CAISESTGGSYEQYF. The CDR3 DNA reads TGTGCCATCAGTGAGTCGACTGGCGGGTCCTACGAGCAGTACTTC.

The chain joins TRBV5-1 to TRBJ1-4; D ambiguous. V shed 2 bases and J shed 8 bases, with 7 bases lying between them. The germline gives CDR1 SGHRS, CDR2 YFSETQ. The CDR3 is 12 residues long. This CDR3 is CASSFGEEKLFF. DNA for the CDR3: TGCGCCAGCAGCTTTGGGGAGGAAAAACTGTTTTTT.

The chain carries TRBV12-3 or TRBV12-4 and TRBJ1-1; no clear D. V was trimmed by 3 bases and J by 4 bases, leaving 9 bases between them. There are 13 residues in the CDR3. The CDR3 region is CASSFQGLTEAFF. In nucleotides, the CDR3 is TGTGCCAGCAGTTTTCAAGGCCTCACTGAAGCTTTCTTT.

V usage is TRBV29-1 and J usage is TRBJ1-2; 8 positions agree with TRBD1. Germline V gene data show CDR1 as SQVTM and CDR2 as ANQGSEA. V shed 7 bases, J shed 4 bases, and the junction held 8 bases outside the gene matches. The CDR3 totals 13 residues. The CDR3, as DNA: TGCAGCGCCGCCAGGGGGCGCTTCTATGGCTACACCTTC. Translating gives CSAARGRFYGYTF.

The V gene is TRBV4-2, the J gene TRBJ2-3, with D possibly matching TRBD1 (6 bases). CDR1 and CDR2 (germline): LGHNA, YNFKEQ. This CDR3 has 16 residues. V lost 1 base to trimming and J lost 0 bases, with 11 bases between them. The CDR3 protein is CASSQAAGESTDTQYF. The CDR3 DNA reads TGTGCCAGCAGCCAAGCCGCAGGGGAAAGCACAGATACGCAGTATTTT.

The chain couples TRBV20-1 to TRBJ2-6, with D unclear. Looked up from germline, CDR1 is DFQATT and CDR2 is SNEGSKA (reference sequence). V lost 6 bases, J lost 0 bases, and 9 bases lay in between. The CDR3 length is 14 residues. DNA of the CDR3: TGCAGTGCGCCTGTTCTCTCTGGGGCCAACGTCCTGACTTTC. This encodes CSAPVLSGANVLTF.

The chain has TRBV25-1 and TRBJ1-2, with D perhaps matching TRBD1 (6 bases). Germline CDR1 reads MGHDK; CDR2 reads SYGVNS. Trimming shortened V by 4 bases and J by 8 bases, and 14 bases separated the two germline ends. The CDR3 sequence is 13 residues long. The CDR3 region has the DNA TGTGCCAGCAGTGCCTCGACAGGTCGCGGCTACACCTTC. Its protein product is CASSASTGRGYTF.

This chain links TRBV11-2 with TRBJ1-3; no clear D gene. The V gene's germline CDR1 is SGHAT and CDR2 FQNNGV. V was trimmed by 3 bases and J by 2 bases, leaving 14 bases between them. This CDR3 region has 16 residues. CDR3 sequence reads: CASSFQRGWAGNTIYF. Here the CDR3 DNA reads TGTGCCAGCAGCTTCCAGCGCGGTTGGGCTGGAAACACCATATATTTT.

This clonotype was detected only a few times. The chain couples TRBV4-3 to TRBJ2-7; D is unresolved. V was clipped by 1 base and J by 0 bases, with 10 bases between them. Germline CDR1 and CDR2: LGHNA and YSLEER. This CDR3 contains 15 residues. CDR3 bases: TGCGCCAGCAGCCAAGTCAGATCCATCTCCTACGAGCAGTACTTC. Protein product: CASSQVRSISYEQYF.

This rearrangement joins TRBV9 to TRBJ2-5, with D possibly being TRBD2 (6 bases). Germline-derived CDR1 and CDR2 are SGDLS and YYNGEE. V dropped 0 bases and J dropped 2 bases, with 14 bases sitting between them. This CDR3 comprises 16 residues. CDR3 nucleotide sequence: TGTGCCAGCAGCGTAGATTCTGGCGGGGATCAAGAGACCCAGTACTTC. This translates into CASSVDSGGDQETQYF.

The sample holds a few counts of this clonotype. The genes are TRBV29-1 and TRBJ2-7, with unresolved D. Trimming removed 4 bases from V and 6 bases from J, with 16 bases in between. CDR1 and CDR2 from the germline V gene are SQVTM and ANQGSEA. The CDR3 loop spans 13 amino acids. The CDR3, as DNA: TGCAGCGTTGGTGGCGTTCCTTCGGGCGAGCAGTACTTC. Its translation: CSVGGVPSGEQYF.

This chain links TRBV6-2 or TRBV6-3 with TRBJ1-1; 7 nucleotides agree with TRBD1. The CDR3 is 15 residues long. V dropped 2 bases and J dropped 5; count of bases not matched to a gene: 8. The germline gives CDR1 MNHEY, CDR2 SVGEGT. The CDR3 nucleotides read TGTGCCAGCAGTTACCCCCGGACAGGTGGGACTGAAGCTTTCTTT. Protein: CASSYPRTGGTEAFF.

The CDR3 DNA reads as TGTGCCAGCAGTGAGGCGGGTGGGGAGCAGTTCTTC. As protein: CASSEAGGEQFF. The chain combines TRBV12-3 or TRBV12-4 with TRBJ2-1; possibly TRBD2 for D (5 bases). V was pared by 5 bases and J by 10 bases, with 12 bases between. The CDR3 is 12 residues long.

The CDR3 is CASSSLPGLALYNEQYF. The CDR3 nucleotides read TGTGCCAGCAGTTCGCTTCCGGGACTAGCTCTCTACAATGAGCAGTACTTC. The chain recombines TRBV6-2 or TRBV6-3 with TRBJ2-1, with 9 bases that match TRBD2. The tail of the sequence fits TRBJ2-7 better, so the J call may be wrong. This CDR3 comprises 17 residues. Germline V gene lookup returns CDR1 MNHEY and CDR2 SVGEGT.

In this sample, this clonotype turned up a few times. V gene TRBV6-1 combines with J gene TRBJ1-5; D gene ambiguous. Germline V gives CDR1 MNHNS, CDR2 SASEGT. The CDR3 runs 16 residues. The V end was cut by 6 bases, the J end by 3 bases, with 18 bases between. Here the CDR3 DNA reads TGTGCCAGCAGGATTACCTCGGGATCCAACAATCAGCCCCAGCATTTT. Amino acid sequence: CASRITSGSNNQPQHF.

This clonotype appeared many times. The V and J genes are TRBV6-6 and TRBJ2-7; D is unresolved. V lost 5 bases to trimming and J lost 6 bases, with 17 bases between them. The CDR3 extends over 14 amino acids. The V gene's germline CDR1 is MNHNY and CDR2 SVGAGI (reference sequence). The CDR3 loop is CASSRRSEPSEQYF. The CDR3 DNA is TGTGCCAGCAGTCGTCGAAGCGAGCCCAGCGAGCAGTACTTC.